This TCR beta chain is drawn from a study of cytomegalovirus exposure and HLA in healthy donors. Turning to this clone: Its antigen is not known.

Broader study findings: There were some public TCRs occurring in many donors, but most TCR sequences were rare. Accurate predictions that matched the HLA-A and HLA-B alleles of most subjects were reportedly made from TCR beta sequences. In a later analysis, the majority of CMV-associated beta chains seemingly showed HLA restriction. TCR beta chains numbering 164 were designated cytomegalovirus-associated.

Germline V gene sequence: CDR1 SGHRS, CDR2 YFSETQ. V lost 3 bases and J lost 0; bases outside the gene matches: 10. This CDR3 spans 18 amino acids. 60 Vbeta and 13 Jbeta primers were used in PCR. TCRdb's table, derived via immunoSEQ multiplex PCR, lists solely in-frame clones and lacks some. Of 150,000 to 200,000 clones listed, 77% are singletons. Sample: PBMCs. The receptor was derived from a female donor in good health and CMV-seronegative. The chain links TRBV5-1 to TRBJ2-3, with TRBD2 identical over 10 bases. In nucleotides, the CDR3 is TGCGCCAGCAGCTCCGTGCGGGGTAGCGGGGGGAGCACAGATACGCAGTATTTT. Amino acids: CASSSVRGSGGSTDTQYF.